The next 25 T cell receptor beta chains were all read from a single sample in a study of cytomegalovirus exposure and HLA in healthy donors. PCR primers comprised 60 Vbeta and 13 Jbeta primers. This table comes from immunoSEQ multiplex PCR, and its TCRdb copy is limited to in-frame clones, with some not included. The sample carries 210,000 or so clones, 85% to 90% recorded once. Sequencing input: PBMCs. The receptor set was obtained from a man between 25 and 39 years old in good health and CMV-seronegative.

V gene TRBV5-1 combines with J gene TRBJ1-2; D ambiguous. Trimming shortened V by 1 base and J by 2 bases, and 6 bases separated the two germline ends. CDR3 size: 13 residues. In germline, CDR1 is SGHRS, CDR2 YFSETQ. CDR3 residues: CASSLSGNYGYTF. The DNA of the CDR3 is TGCGCCAGCAGCTTGAGTGGCAACTATGGCTACACCTTC.

The chain is built from TRBV5-1 and TRBJ1-3, with TRBD1 as a possible D gene (6 bases). Trimming took off 3 bases at V and 1 base at J, with 23 bases between the two ends. The CDR3 contains 19 residues. Germline lookup yields CDR1 SGHRS and CDR2 YFSETQ. CDR3 DNA sequence: TGCGCCAGCAGCTCGCACGGCCCCCAGGGGAGTCGTTCTGGAAACACCATATATTTT. It specifies CASSSHGPQGSRSGNTIYF. Full variable domain (remainder filled in from reference TRBV5-1 and TRBJ1-3): KAGVTQTPRYLIKTRGQQVTLSCSPISGHRSVSWYQQTPGQGLQFLFEYFSETQRNKGNFPGRFSGRQFSNSRSEMNVSTLELGDSALYLCASSSHGPQGSRSGNTIYFGEGSWLTVV.

The chain uses TRBV10-2 and TRBJ2-7; the match to TRBD2 covers 9 bases. Germline lookup yields CDR1 WSHSY and CDR2 SAAADI. The CDR3 runs to 15 residues. With V trimmed by 0 bases and J by 6 bases, 6 bases remained unmatched. The CDR3: CASSESGGGALEQYF. The DNA of the CDR3 is TGCGCCAGCAGTGAGTCAGGCGGGGGGGCCCTCGAGCAGTACTTC.

The V call is TRBV5-1, the J call TRBJ1-4, with D perhaps matching TRBD1 (6 bases). Germline V gene lookup returns CDR1 SGHRS and CDR2 YFSETQ. The CDR3 covers 14 residues. V was cut by 7 bases and J by 4 bases, with 14 bases left in between. CDR3 residues: CASSGTPNNEKLFF. The CDR3 DNA sequence: TGCGCCAGCTCGGGGACACCGAATAATGAAAAACTGTTTTTT.

The rearrangement uses TRBV29-1 and TRBJ1-1, with D hard to call. V shed 7 bases and J shed 3 bases, with 15 bases lying between them. This CDR3 region has 13 residues. Germline-derived CDR1 and CDR2 are SQVTM and ANQGSEA. The DNA of the CDR3 is TGCAGCGCCGAACGGAACAGAGACACTGAAGCTTTCTTT. The encoded protein is CSAERNRDTEAFF.

This chain links TRBV2 with TRBJ2-4, with 7 bases fitting TRBD1. The CDR3 is made up of 10 amino acids. Germline values: CDR1 SNHLY, CDR2 FYNNEI. The junction had 2 bases not matched to a gene; V was cut back by 4 bases and J by 14 bases. The CDR3 DNA reads TGTGCCAGCAGTGTGGGGACAGAGTACTTC. Protein sequence: CASSVGTEYF.

The chain is built from TRBV10-3 and TRBJ2-7; D is perhaps TRBD2 (5 bases). The CDR3 consists of 15 residues. V was trimmed by 1 base and J by 1 base, leaving 11 bases between them. Germline-derived CDR1 and CDR2 are ENHRY and SYGVKD. In DNA form, the CDR3 reads TGTGCCATCAGTGAGTTTGGACGAGGGTCCTACGAGCAGTACTTC. This encodes CAISEFGRGSYEQYF.

About this clone itself: Distinct nucleotide sequences in the sample also encode this CDR3. Written as DNA, the CDR3 is TGTGCCAGTACGCGGGCACGGGGGTATGGCTACACCTTC. Translating gives CASTRARGYGYTF. V gene TRBV19 combines with J gene TRBJ1-2, with D possibly being TRBD1 (5 bases). The CDR3 spans 13 residues. Deletions cut 7 bases from V and 5 bases from J, with 14 bases between. The germline gives CDR1 LNHDA, CDR2 SQIVND (reference sequence).

CDR3 protein: CASNPRDRANYGYTF. The CDR3 DNA reads TGTGCCAGTAACCCCCGGGACAGAGCGAACTATGGCTACACCTTC. The chain links TRBV19 to TRBJ1-2; 7 bases align to TRBD1. J gave up 2 bases and V 7 bases, and 10 bases lay outside the gene matches. The germline V gene encodes CDR1 LNHDA and CDR2 SQIVND (reference sequence). The CDR3 runs to 15 residues. The variable domain in full, with the rest retrieved from reference TRBV19 and TRBJ1-2, is DGGITQSPKYLFRKEGQNVTLSCEQNLNHDAMYWYRQDPGQGLRLIYYSQIVNDFQKGDIAEGYSVSREKKESFPLTVTSAQKNPTAFYLCASNPRDRANYGYTFGSGTRLTVV.

The rearrangement uses TRBV6-1 and TRBJ2-7; 7 nucleotides match TRBD1. This CDR3 spans 14 amino acids. Unmatched junction bases numbered 3, after V lost 1 base and J lost 3 bases. Looked up from germline, CDR1 is MNHNS and CDR2 is SASEGT. The CDR3 DNA follows: TGTGCCAGCAGTGAAGGGACAGGCAACTACGAGCAGTACTTC. Its translation: CASSEGTGNYEQYF.

V and J are TRBV29-1 and TRBJ1-4; TRBD1 agrees at 9 bases. The CDR3 runs 16 residues. In germline, CDR1 is SQVTM, CDR2 ANQGSEA. J lost 6 bases, V lost 6 bases, and 14 bases had no gene match. DNA of the CDR3: TGCAGCGTCGCCCGGGACAGGGATTCGCTTGATGAAAAACTGTTTTTT. It yields the protein CSVARDRDSLDEKLFF.

The chain has TRBV7-9 and TRBJ1-4; no clear D. With 3 bases removed from V and 8 bases from J, the gap between germline ends came to 13 bases. The V gene's germline CDR1 is SEHNR and CDR2 FQNEAQ (reference sequence). The CDR3 runs 14 residues. This CDR3 reads CASSFGGIEEKLFF. The CDR3 DNA sequence: TGTGCCAGCAGCTTCGGAGGAATAGAGGAAAAACTGTTTTTT. Combining the CDR3 with reference TRBV7-9 and TRBJ1-4 gives the whole variable domain DTGVSQNPRHKITKRGQNVTFRCDPISEHNRLYWYRQTLGQGPEFLTYFQNEAQLEKSRLLSDRFSAERPKGSFSTLEIQRTEQGDSAMYLCASSFGGIEEKLFFGSGTQLSVL.

This clone showed up just once. V gene TRBV4-1 combines with J gene TRBJ1-2; possible D gene TRBD1, 6 bases. This CDR3 is 14 amino acids long. Germline CDR1 reads MGHRA; CDR2 reads YSYEKL. The ends were cut back, 2 bases at V and 8 bases at J, with 15 bases in the middle. The CDR3 sequence: CASSQRGGGTGYTF. Here the CDR3 DNA reads TGCGCCAGCAGCCAAAGAGGGGGGGGGACCGGCTACACCTTC.

The J gene is TRBJ2-7, the V gene TRBV19; possible D gene TRBD2, 5 bases. The V and J ends lost 3 bases and 0 bases respectively, with 9 bases between them. The CDR3 is 14 residues long. Germline V gene lookup returns CDR1 LNHDA and CDR2 SQIVND (reference sequence). CDR3: CASSITGNSYEQYF. CDR3 coding DNA: TGTGCCAGTAGTATTACCGGGAACTCCTACGAGCAGTACTTC. Full variable domain (outside the CDR3, taken from reference TRBV19 and TRBJ2-7): DGGITQSPKYLFRKEGQNVTLSCEQNLNHDAMYWYRQDPGQGLRLIYYSQIVNDFQKGDIAEGYSVSREKKESFPLTVTSAQKNPTAFYLCASSITGNSYEQYFGPGTRLTVT.

The chain couples TRBV27 to TRBJ2-6; 7 nucleotides align to TRBD2. CDR3 length equals 13 residues. The V and J ends lost 6 bases and 4 bases, in that order; junction bases with no gene match: 0. Germline CDR1 reads MNHEY; CDR2 reads SMNVEV (reference sequence). CDR3 coding DNA: TGTGCCAGCAGACTAGCGGGGGCCAACGTCCTGACTTTC. It specifies CASRLAGANVLTF.

The chain has TRBV19 and TRBJ1-2; D not resolved. Per germline, CDR1 LNHDA and CDR2 SQIVND (reference sequence). This CDR3 is 13 amino acids long. V lost 3 bases, J lost 4 bases, and 9 bases lay in between. The CDR3 spells CASSMAVLYGYTF. CDR3 nucleotide sequence: TGTGCCAGTAGTATGGCGGTCCTCTATGGCTACACCTTC.

The CDR3 DNA reads TGTGCCAGCACCCACCCCCGGGGGGGGTTCTACGAGCAGTACTTC. Amino acid sequence: CASTHPRGGFYEQYF. This chain joins TRBV6-5 and TRBJ2-7, with 8 positions matching TRBD2. Trimming cost V 7 bases and J 3 bases; bases outside gene matches: 11. Germline V gene sequence: CDR1 MNHEY, CDR2 SVGAGI. The CDR3 spans 15 residues.

This clone was observed once. The chain joins TRBV9 to TRBJ2-2, with D possibly matching TRBD1 (5 bases). The V and J ends lost 0 bases and 5 bases respectively, with 11 bases between them. Germline V lookup: CDR1 SGDLS, CDR2 YYNGEE. The CDR3 consists of 15 residues. CDR3 bases: TGTGCCAGCAGCGTAGACAGGTCAGCGACCGGGGAGCTGTTTTTT. It yields the protein CASSVDRSATGELFF.

The gene calls are TRBV7-9 and TRBJ2-3; D is perhaps TRBD1 (6 bases). V lost 1 base and J 12 bases, leaving 11 bases between the germline ends. The CDR3 totals 12 residues. CDR1 SEHNR and CDR2 FQNEAQ come from the germline V gene (reference sequence). CDR3: CASSLDREKQYF. CDR3 nucleotides: TGTGCCAGCAGCTTAGACAGGGAGAAACAGTATTTT.

The CDR3 nucleotides read TGTGCCAGCAGTACACAGGGGCACGAGCAGTACTTC. It codes for CASSTQGHEQYF. The V gene is TRBV6-5, the J gene TRBJ2-7, with 7 bases matching TRBD1. CDR1 is MNHEY, CDR2 SVGAGI, per germline. CDR3 length: 12 amino acids. J gave up 5 bases and V 5 bases, and 3 bases lay outside the gene matches.

The chain employs TRBV19 and TRBJ2-3; TRBD1 might be the D (5 bases). V was pared by 10 bases and J by 3 bases, with 17 bases between. Germline CDR1 is LNHDA and CDR2 is SQIVND (reference sequence). The CDR3 is made up of 14 amino acids. CDR3 DNA: TGTGCCACGAAAGACAGCCTGTTAACAGATACGCAGTATTTT. Translating it yields CATKDSLLTDTQYF.

The chain combines TRBV28 with TRBJ1-5, with no clear D. CDR1 and CDR2 from the germline V gene are MDHEN and SYDVKM. Deletions cut 8 bases from V and 2 bases from J, with 7 bases between. The CDR3 has 12 amino acids. This CDR3 reads CASRSGNQPQHF. CDR3 nucleotides: TGTGCCAGCCGTTCGGGCAATCAGCCCCAGCATTTT.

The gene calls are TRBV19 and TRBJ2-1; TRBD1 matches at 7 bases. After removal of 3 bases from V and 6 bases from J, the junction contained 8 bases not matched to a gene. Germline lookup yields CDR1 LNHDA and CDR2 SQIVND (reference sequence). CDR3 length: 15 residues. The CDR3 spells CASSIPGGPRNEQFF. The CDR3 coding sequence is TGTGCCAGTAGTATTCCAGGGGGACCCCGCAATGAGCAGTTCTTC.

The chain combines TRBV6-5 with TRBJ2-1; a weak D match, TRBD2 (6 bases). Germline V lookup: CDR1 MNHEY, CDR2 SVGAGI. The CDR3 has 15 amino acids. The V end was cut by 2 bases, the J end by 2 bases, with 10 bases between. CDR3 sequence: CASSYDGRAYNEQFF. For the CDR3, the DNA is TGTGCCAGCAGTTACGACGGGAGAGCCTACAATGAGCAGTTCTTC.

V gene TRBV5-1 combines with J gene TRBJ1-2; D not resolved. The CDR3 is 13 residues long. The germline CDR1 and CDR2 sequences are SGHRS and YFSETQ. V lost 3 bases and J lost 0, with 6 bases in between. The CDR3 is CASSSGTNYGYTF. CDR3 coding DNA: TGCGCCAGCAGCTCCGGGACTAACTATGGCTACACCTTC.